This entry is about one TCR beta chain. The antigen is unknown. This CDR3 has 14 amino acids. The germline gives CDR1 MNHEY, CDR2 SVGAGI. V lost 0 bases to trimming and J lost 3 bases, with 6 bases between them. The sample is drawn from a study of response to subunit inactivated influenza vaccine. Whole-study findings and limits: It was the authors' suggestion that each seasonal influenza vaccination recruits few new T cells.

TCRdb recomputed calls from the RT-PCR reads with MiXCR, one row per CDR3 protein. This sample has under 800,000 distinct CDR3 sequences, with approximately 13% found just once. This sequence joins TRBV6-5 and TRBJ2-1; D not resolved. Sequences were derived from PBMCs from blood, sampled 14 days before vaccination. This receptor was identified in a middle-aged man who received an inactivated influenza vaccine. CDR3 DNA: TGTGCCAGCAGTTACTCCCATAACTACAATGAGCAGTTCTTC. Its protein product is CASSYSHNYNEQFF.